This record looks at one TCR beta chain sequence and its context. The CDR3 end falls 3 residues outside the read, so it is completed with the germline J gene. The length of the CDR3 is 15 residues. V shed 5 bases, J shed 2 bases, and the junction held 10 bases outside the gene matches. CDR1 and CDR2 (germline): DFQATT, SNEGSKA (reference sequence). The nonmyeloablative bone marrow transplants came from related graft donors, with transient mixed chimerism. Thawed PBMCs were FACS-sorted into unstimulated CD4+CD25+CD127- regulatory T cells, CD4+CD25- non-regulatory cells, CD4 and CD8 cells. Only in-frame clones appear in the TCRdb table, and some are missing; sequencing was by immunoSEQ multiplex PCR. The specimen's table records roughly 15,000 clones. The sample originates from a study of Tregs in tolerant kidney transplant recipients.

Source: CD4+ T cells from blood (PBMCs), taken 12 months after the transplant. The chain carries TRBV20-1 and TRBJ2-5, with 8 bases lining up with TRBD1. The origin of this receptor is a human patient who received a combined kidney and bone marrow transplant. Some T cells here may be from the graft donor. The part of the CDR3 DNA that was read is TGCAGTGCTCTAGGACAGGGCTCTAATCAAGAGACC. This translates into CSALGQGSNQET. The whole CDR3 protein reads CSALGQGSNQETQYF.